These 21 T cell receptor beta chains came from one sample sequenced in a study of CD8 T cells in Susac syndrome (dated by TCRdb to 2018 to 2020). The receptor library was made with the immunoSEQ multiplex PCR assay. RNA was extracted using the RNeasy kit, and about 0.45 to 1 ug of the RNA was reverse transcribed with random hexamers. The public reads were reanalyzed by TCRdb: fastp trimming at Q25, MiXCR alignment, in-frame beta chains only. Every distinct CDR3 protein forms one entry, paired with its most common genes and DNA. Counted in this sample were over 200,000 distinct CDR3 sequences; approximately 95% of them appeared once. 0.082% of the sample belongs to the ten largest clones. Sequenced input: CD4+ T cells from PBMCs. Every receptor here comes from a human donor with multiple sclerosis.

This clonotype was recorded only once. The CDR3 DNA follows: TGTGCCAGCAGCTTGGGTAGAGGGACGAGCAATGAGCAGTTCTTC. Translation: CASSLGRGTSNEQFF. The chain recombines TRBV5-4 with TRBJ2-1; tentatively, D is TRBD1 or TRBD2 (5 bases each). Trimming took off 0 bases at V and 6 bases at J, with 13 bases between the two ends. There are 15 residues in the CDR3. Per germline, CDR1 SGHNT and CDR2 YYREEE (reference sequence).

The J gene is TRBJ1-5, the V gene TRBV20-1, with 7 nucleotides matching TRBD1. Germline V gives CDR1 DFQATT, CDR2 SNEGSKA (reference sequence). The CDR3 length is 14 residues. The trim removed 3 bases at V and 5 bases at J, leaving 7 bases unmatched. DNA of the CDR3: TGCAGTGCTAGCCCAGGACAGGAGGATCAGCCCCAGCATTTT. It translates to CSASPGQEDQPQHF.

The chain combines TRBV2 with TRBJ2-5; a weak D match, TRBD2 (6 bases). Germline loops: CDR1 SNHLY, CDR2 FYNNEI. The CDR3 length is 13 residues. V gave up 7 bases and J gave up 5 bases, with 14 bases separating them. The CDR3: CASTAASGETQYF. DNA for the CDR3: TGTGCCAGCACTGCGGCCAGCGGGGAGACCCAGTACTTC.

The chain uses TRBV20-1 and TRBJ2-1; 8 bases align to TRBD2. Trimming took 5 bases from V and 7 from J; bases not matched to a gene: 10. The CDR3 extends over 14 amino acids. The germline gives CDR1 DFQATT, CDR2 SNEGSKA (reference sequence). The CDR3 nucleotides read TGCAGTGCTGGCGATCGCGGGGGGCAGAATGAGCAGTTCTTC. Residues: CSAGDRGGQNEQFF.

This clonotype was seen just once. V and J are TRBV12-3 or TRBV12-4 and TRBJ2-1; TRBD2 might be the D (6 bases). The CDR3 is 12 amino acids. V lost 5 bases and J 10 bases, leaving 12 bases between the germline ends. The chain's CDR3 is CASSRDRGEQFF. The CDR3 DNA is TGTGCCAGCAGTCGCGACCGGGGGGAGCAGTTCTTC.

The CDR3 DNA is TGTGCCAGCAGCCAAGGCGGTTTAGAGCAGCCCCAGCATTTT. Translating it yields CASSQGGLEQPQHF. The J gene is TRBJ1-5, the V gene TRBV3-1; no firm D call. The CDR3 consists of 14 residues. Germline V gives CDR1 LGHDT, CDR2 YNNKEL (reference sequence). The V and J ends lost 1 base and 7 bases respectively, with 11 bases between them.

The CDR3 DNA follows: TGTGCCAGCAGTGTCCAAGGCCAGGGGGGATACGAGCAGTACTTC. Translated, it gives CASSVQGQGGYEQYF. The chain joins TRBV25-1 to TRBJ2-7; D is possibly TRBD1 (7 bases). The ends were cut back, 4 bases at V and 4 bases at J, with 17 bases in the middle. The CDR3 extends over 15 amino acids. CDR1 MGHDK and CDR2 SYGVNS come from the germline V gene.

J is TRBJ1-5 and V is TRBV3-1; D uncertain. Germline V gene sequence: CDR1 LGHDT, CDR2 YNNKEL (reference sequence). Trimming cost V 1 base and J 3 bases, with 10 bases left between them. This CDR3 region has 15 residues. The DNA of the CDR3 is TGTGCCAGCAGCCAAGGCCCGCAGCCCAATCAGCCCCAGCATTTT. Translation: CASSQGPQPNQPQHF. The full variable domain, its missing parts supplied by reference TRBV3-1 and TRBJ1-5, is DTAVSQTPKYLVTQMGNDKSIKCEQNLGHDTMYWYKQDSKKFLKIMFSYNNKELIINETVPNRFSPKSPDKAHLNLHINSLELGDSAVYFCASSQGPQPNQPQHFGDGTRLSIL.

In nucleotides, the CDR3 is TGTGCCAGTAGTATTTTGGGTTTGGATCAGCCCCAGCATTTT. Protein: CASSILGLDQPQHF. J is TRBJ1-5 and V is TRBV19; D call uncertain. Deletions cut 3 bases from V and 5 bases from J, with 11 bases between. The CDR3 covers 14 residues. Germline assignment: CDR1 LNHDA and CDR2 SQIVND (reference sequence).

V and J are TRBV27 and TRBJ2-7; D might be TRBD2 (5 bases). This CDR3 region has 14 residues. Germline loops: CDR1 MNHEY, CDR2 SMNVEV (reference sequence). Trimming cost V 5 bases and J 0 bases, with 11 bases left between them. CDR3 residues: CASSPPRGSYEQYV. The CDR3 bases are TGTGCCAGCAGTCCCCCCCGGGGCTCCTACGAGCAGTACGTC.

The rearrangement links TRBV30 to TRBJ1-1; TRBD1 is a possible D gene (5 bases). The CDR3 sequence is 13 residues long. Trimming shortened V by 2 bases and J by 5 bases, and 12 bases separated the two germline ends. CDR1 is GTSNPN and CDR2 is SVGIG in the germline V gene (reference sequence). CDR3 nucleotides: TGTGCCTGGAGTTACTCGGGGCGGACTGAAGCTTTCTTT. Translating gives CAWSYSGRTEAFF.

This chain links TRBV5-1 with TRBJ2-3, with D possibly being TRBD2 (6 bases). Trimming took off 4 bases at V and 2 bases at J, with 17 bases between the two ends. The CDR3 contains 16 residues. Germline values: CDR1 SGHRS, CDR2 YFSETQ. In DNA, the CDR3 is TGCGCCAGCAGCAAAGCGAACCGCGGGACCACAGATACGCAGTATTTT. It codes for CASSKANRGTTDTQYF.

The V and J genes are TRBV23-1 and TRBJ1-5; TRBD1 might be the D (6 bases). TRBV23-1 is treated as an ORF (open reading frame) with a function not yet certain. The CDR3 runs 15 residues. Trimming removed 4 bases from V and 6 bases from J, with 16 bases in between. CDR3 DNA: TGCGCCAGCAGTCCTACCGGGGGCAGGGGTCAGCCCCAGCATTTT. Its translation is CASSPTGGRGQPQHF.

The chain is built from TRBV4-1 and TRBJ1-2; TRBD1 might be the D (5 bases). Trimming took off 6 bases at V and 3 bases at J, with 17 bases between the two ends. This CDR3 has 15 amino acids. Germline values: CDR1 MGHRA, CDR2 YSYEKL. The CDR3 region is CASSRDSSPDYGYTF. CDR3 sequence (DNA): TGCGCCAGCAGTCGGGACTCCTCGCCGGACTATGGCTACACCTTC.

The CDR3 reads CSAVRGEQVSYEQYF. The CDR3, as DNA: TGCAGTGCTGTACGGGGGGAACAAGTTTCCTACGAGCAGTACTTC. The V gene is TRBV20-1, the J gene TRBJ2-7; 7 bases are a match to TRBD2. Trimming removed 5 bases from V and 1 base from J; junction bases left unmatched: 11. CDR3 length equals 15 residues. Germline values: CDR1 DFQATT, CDR2 SNEGSKA (reference sequence).

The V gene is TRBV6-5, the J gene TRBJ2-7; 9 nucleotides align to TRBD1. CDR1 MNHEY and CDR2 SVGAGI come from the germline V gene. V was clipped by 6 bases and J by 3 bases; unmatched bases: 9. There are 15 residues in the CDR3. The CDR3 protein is CASSPGTGNFYEQYF. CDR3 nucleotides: TGTGCCAGCAGCCCCGGGACAGGGAACTTCTACGAGCAGTACTTC.

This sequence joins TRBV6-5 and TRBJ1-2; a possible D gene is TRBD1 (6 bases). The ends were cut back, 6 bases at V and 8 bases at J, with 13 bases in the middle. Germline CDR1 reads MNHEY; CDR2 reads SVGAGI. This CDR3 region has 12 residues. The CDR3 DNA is TGTGCCAGCAGGTGGGGCCAGGGGGGCTACACCTTC. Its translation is CASRWGQGGYTF.

This CDR3 reads CASSPVGPGYGYTF. In DNA, the CDR3 is TGTGCCAGCAGCCCCGTCGGTCCGGGCTATGGCTACACCTTC. The gene calls are TRBV3-1 and TRBJ1-2; D gene uncertain. CDR3 length: 14 residues. V lost 4 bases and J 4 bases, leaving 13 bases between the germline ends. Germline V gene sequence: CDR1 LGHDT, CDR2 YNNKEL (reference sequence).

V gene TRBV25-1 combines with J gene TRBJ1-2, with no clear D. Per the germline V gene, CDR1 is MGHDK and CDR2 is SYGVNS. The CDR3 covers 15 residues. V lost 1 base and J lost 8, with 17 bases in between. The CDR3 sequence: CASSESGRPIWGYTF. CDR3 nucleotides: TGTGCCAGCAGTGAATCCGGCAGACCCATATGGGGCTACACCTTC.

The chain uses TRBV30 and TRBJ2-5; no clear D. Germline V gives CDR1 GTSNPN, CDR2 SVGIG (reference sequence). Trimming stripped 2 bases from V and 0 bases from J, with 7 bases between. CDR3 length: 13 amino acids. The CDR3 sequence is CAWSITDQETQYF. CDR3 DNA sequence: TGTGCCTGGAGTATAACGGACCAAGAGACCCAGTACTTC.

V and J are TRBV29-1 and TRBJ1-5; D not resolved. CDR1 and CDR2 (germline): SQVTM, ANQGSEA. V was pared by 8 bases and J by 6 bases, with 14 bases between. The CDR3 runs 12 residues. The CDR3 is CSSGEGGQPQHF. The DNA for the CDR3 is TGCAGCTCAGGTGAGGGTGGTCAGCCCCAGCATTTT.